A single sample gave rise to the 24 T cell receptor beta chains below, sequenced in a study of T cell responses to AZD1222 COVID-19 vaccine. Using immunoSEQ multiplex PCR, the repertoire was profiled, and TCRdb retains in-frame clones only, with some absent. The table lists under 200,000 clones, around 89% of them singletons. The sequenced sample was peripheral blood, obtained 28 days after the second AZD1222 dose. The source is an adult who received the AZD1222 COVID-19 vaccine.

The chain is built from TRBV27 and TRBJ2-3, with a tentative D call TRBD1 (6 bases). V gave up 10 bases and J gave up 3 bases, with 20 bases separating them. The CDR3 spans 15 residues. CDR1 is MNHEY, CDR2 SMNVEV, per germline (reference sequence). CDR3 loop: CATRDQGPGTDTQYF. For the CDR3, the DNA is TGTGCCACCAGAGACCAGGGGCCGGGGACAGATACGCAGTATTTT.

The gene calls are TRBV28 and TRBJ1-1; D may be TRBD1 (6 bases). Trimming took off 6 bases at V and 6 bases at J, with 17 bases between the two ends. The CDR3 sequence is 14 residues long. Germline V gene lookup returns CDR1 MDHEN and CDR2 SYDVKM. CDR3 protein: CASSPGHPSAEAFF. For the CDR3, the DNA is TGTGCCAGCAGCCCGGGACACCCAAGCGCTGAAGCTTTCTTT.

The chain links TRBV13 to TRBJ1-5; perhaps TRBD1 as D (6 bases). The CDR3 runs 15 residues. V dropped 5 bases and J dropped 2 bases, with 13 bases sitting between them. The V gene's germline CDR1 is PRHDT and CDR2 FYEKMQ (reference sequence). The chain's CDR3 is CASSQRGWGNQPQHF. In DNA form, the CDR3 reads TGTGCCAGCAGCCAGAGGGGGTGGGGCAATCAGCCCCAGCATTTT.

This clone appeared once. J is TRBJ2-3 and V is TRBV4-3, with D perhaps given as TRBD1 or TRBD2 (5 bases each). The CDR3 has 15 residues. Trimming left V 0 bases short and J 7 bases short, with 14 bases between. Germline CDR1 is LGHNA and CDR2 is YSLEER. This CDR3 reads CASSQDSGASNTQYF. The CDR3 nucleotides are TGCGCCAGCAGCCAAGACTCCGGGGCCAGTAATACGCAGTATTTT.

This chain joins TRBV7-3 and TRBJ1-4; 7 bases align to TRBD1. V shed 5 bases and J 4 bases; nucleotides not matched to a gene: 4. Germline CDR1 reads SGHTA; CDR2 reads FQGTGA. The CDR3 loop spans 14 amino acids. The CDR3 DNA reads TGTGCCAGCAGCACGACAGGGCTTAATGAAAAACTGTTTTTT. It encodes CASSTTGLNEKLFF. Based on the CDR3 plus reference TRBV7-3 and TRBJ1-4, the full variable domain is GAGVSQTPSNKVTEKGKYVELRCDPISGHTALYWYRQSLGQGPEFLIYFQGTGAADDSGLPNDRFFAVRPEGSVSTLKIQRTERGDSAVYLCASSTTGLNEKLFFGSGTQLSVL.

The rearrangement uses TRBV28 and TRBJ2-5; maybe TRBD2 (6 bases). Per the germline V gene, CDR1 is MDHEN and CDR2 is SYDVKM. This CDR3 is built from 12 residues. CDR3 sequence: CAAGSVKETQYF. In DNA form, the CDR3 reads TGTGCGGCCGGGAGTGTAAAAGAGACCCAGTACTTC.

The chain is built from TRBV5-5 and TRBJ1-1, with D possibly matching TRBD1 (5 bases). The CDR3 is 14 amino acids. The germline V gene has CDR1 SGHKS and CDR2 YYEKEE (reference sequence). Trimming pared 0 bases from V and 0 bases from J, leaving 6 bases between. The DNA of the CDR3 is TGTGCCAGCAGCTTGGCAGGGATGAACACTGAAGCTTTCTTT. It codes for CASSLAGMNTEAFF.

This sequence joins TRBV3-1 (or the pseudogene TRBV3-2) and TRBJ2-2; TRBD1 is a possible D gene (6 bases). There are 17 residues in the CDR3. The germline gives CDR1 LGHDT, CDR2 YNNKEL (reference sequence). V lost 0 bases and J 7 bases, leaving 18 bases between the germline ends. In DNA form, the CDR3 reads TGTGCCAGCAGCCAAGAATTTAGCCCGCTAGGGGGCGGGGAGCTGTTTTTT. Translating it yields CASSQEFSPLGGGELFF.

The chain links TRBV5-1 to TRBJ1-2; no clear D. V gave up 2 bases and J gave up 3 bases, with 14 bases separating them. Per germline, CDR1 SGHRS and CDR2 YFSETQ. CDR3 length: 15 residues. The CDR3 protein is CASSLSGREHYGYTF. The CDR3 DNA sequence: TGCGCCAGCAGCTTAAGTGGTAGGGAGCACTATGGCTACACCTTC.

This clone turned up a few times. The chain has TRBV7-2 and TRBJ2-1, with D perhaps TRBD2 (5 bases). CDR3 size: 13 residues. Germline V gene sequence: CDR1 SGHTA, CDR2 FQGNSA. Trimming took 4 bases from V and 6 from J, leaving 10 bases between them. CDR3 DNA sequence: TGTGCCAGCAGCTACCGGGCGGGCAATGAGCAGTTCTTC. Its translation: CASSYRAGNEQFF.

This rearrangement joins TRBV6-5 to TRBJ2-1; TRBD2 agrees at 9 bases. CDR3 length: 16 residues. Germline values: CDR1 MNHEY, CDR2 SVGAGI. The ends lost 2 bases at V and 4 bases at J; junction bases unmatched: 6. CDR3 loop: CASSYKLAGRYNEQFF. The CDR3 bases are TGTGCCAGCAGTTACAAACTAGCGGGCCGGTACAATGAGCAGTTCTTC.

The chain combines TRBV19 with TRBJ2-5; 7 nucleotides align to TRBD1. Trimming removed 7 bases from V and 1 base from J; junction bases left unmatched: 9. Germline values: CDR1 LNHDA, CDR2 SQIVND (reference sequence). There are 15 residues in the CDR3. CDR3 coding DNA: TGTGCCAGTAATAGAGGGGGCAAGGTCCAAGAGACCCAGTACTTC. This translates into CASNRGGKVQETQYF.

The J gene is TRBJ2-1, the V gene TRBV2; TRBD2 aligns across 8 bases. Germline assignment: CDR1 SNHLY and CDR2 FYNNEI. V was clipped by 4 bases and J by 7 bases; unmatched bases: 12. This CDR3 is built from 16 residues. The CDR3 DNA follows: TGTGCCAGCAGTGGGCTGGGGAGCGGGAGATCGAATGAGCAGTTCTTC. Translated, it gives CASSGLGSGRSNEQFF.

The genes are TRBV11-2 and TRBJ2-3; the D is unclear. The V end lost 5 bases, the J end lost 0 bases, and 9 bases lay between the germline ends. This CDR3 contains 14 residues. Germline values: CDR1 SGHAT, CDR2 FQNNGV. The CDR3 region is CASSLPTSTDTQYF. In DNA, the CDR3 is TGTGCCAGCAGCCTACCGACCAGCACAGATACGCAGTATTTT.

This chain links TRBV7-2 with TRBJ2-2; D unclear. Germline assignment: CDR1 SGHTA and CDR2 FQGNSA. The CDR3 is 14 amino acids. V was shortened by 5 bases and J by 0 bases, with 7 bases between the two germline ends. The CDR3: CASSQQANTGELFF. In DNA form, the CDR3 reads TGTGCCAGCAGCCAACAAGCGAACACCGGGGAGCTGTTTTTT.

The CDR3 nucleotides are TGTGCCAGCAGTTTCAACCGCTACGAGCAGTACTTC. It encodes CASSFNRYEQYF. The V gene is TRBV28, the J gene TRBJ2-7, with D hard to call. CDR3 length: 12 amino acids. From germline, CDR1 is MDHEN and CDR2 SYDVKM. Deletions cut 3 bases from V and 3 bases from J, with 6 bases between.

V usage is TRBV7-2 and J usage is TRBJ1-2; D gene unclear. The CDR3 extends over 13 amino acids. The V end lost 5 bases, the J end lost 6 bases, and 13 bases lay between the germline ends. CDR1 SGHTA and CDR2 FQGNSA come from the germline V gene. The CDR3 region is CASSPYVPDGYTF. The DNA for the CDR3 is TGTGCCAGCAGCCCGTACGTGCCTGATGGCTACACCTTC. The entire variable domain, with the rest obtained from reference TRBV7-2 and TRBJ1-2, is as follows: GAGVSQSPSNKVTEKGKDVELRCDPISGHTALYWYRQSLGQGLEFLIYFQGNSAPDKSGLPSDRFSAERTGGSVSTLTIQRTQQEDSAVYLCASSPYVPDGYTFGSGTRLTVV.

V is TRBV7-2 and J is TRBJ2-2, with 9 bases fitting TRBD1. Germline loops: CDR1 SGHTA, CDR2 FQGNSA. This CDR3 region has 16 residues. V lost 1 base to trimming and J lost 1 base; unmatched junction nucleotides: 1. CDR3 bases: TGTGCCAGCAGCTTAGGGGGACAGGGGAACACCGGGGAGCTGTTTTTT. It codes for CASSLGGQGNTGELFF.

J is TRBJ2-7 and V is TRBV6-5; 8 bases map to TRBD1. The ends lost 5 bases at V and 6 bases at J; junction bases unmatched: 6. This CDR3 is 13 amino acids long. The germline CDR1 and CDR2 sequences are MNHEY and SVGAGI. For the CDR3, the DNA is TGTGCCAGCAGTCAGGACAGGGCCGGCGAGCAGTACTTC. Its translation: CASSQDRAGEQYF.

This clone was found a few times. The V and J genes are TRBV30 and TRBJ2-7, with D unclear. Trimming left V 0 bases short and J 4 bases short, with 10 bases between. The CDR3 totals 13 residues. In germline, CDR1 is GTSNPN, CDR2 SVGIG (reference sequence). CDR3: CAWSVGALYEQYF. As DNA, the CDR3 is TGTGCCTGGAGTGTGGGCGCGTTGTACGAGCAGTACTTC.

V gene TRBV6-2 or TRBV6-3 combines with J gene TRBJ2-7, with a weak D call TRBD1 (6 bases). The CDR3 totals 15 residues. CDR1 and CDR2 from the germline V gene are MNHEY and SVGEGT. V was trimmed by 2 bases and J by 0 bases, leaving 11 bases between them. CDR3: CASSYTTDSSYEQYF. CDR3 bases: TGTGCCAGCAGTTACACCACGGACAGCTCCTACGAGCAGTACTTC.

CDR3 in DNA: TGTGCCAGTAGTATGTTCGGGGGGGTTGAGCAGTACTTC. The encoded protein is CASSMFGGVEQYF. The rearrangement uses TRBV19 and TRBJ2-7, with 8 bases aligning to TRBD2. This CDR3 comprises 13 residues. The J segment lost 7 bases and the V segment lost 3 bases, leaving 5 bases of the junction unmatched. Germline values: CDR1 LNHDA, CDR2 SQIVND (reference sequence).

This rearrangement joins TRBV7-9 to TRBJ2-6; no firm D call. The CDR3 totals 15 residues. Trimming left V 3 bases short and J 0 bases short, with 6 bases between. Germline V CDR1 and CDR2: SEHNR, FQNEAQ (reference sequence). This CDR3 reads CASSFYSSGANVLTF. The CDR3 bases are TGTGCCAGCAGCTTTTACAGCTCTGGGGCCAACGTCCTGACTTTC.

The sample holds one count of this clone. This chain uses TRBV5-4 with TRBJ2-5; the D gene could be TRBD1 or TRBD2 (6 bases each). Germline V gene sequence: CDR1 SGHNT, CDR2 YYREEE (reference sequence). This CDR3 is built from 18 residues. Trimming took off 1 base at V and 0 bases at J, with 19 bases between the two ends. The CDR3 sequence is CASSLKTGSRGYQETQYF. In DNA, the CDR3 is TGTGCCAGCAGCTTGAAGACAGGTTCGCGGGGTTACCAAGAGACCCAGTACTTC.